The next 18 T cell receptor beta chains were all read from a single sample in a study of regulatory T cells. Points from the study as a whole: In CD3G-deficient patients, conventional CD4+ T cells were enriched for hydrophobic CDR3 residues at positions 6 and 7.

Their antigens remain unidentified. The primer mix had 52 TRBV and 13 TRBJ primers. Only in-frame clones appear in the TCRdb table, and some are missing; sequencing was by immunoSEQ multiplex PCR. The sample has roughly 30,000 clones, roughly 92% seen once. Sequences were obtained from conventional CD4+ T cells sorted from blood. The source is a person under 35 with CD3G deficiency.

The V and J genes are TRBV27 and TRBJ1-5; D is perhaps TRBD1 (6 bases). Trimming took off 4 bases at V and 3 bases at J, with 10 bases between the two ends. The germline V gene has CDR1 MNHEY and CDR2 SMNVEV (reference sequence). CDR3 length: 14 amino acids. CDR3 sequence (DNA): TGTGCCAGCAGTTCGGGGGGGCCCAATCAGCCCCAGCATTTT. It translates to CASSSGGPNQPQHF.

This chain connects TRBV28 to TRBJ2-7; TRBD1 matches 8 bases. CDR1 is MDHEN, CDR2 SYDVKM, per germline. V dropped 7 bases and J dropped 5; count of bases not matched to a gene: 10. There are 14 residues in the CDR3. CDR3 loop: CASMTRTGKNEQYF. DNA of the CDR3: TGTGCCAGCATGACCCGGACAGGGAAGAACGAGCAGTACTTC.

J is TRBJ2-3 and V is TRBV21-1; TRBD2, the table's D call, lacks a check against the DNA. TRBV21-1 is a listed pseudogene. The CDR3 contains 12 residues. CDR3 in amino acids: CASSKGGDTQYF. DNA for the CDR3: TGTGCCAGCAGCAAAGGAGGAGATACGCAGTATTTT.

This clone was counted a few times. The CDR3 bases are TGTGCCAGCAGCTCCGGGACAGGGGGAAACTATGGCTACACCTTC. This codes for CASSSGTGGNYGYTF. The rearrangement uses TRBV7-9 and TRBJ1-2; 11 bases fit TRBD1. V lost 4 bases to trimming and J lost 2 bases; unmatched junction nucleotides: 3. The CDR3 is 15 residues long. CDR1 is SEHNR and CDR2 is FQNEAQ in the germline V gene (reference sequence). Full variable domain (missing parts from reference TRBV7-9 and TRBJ1-2): DTGVSQNPRHKITKRGQNVTFRCDPISEHNRLYWYRQTLGQGPEFLTYFQNEAQLEKSRLLSDRFSAERPKGSFSTLEIQRTEQGDSAMYLCASSSGTGGNYGYTFGSGTRLTVV.

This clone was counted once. CDR3 nucleotides: TGTGCCAGTAGTCCGACCGGCGCTCGGGTGGGGACTGAAGCTTTCTTT. Translated, it gives CASSPTGARVGTEAFF. This rearrangement joins TRBV19 to TRBJ1-1; D ambiguous. Germline CDR1 reads LNHDA; CDR2 reads SQIVND (reference sequence). The CDR3 covers 16 residues. The V end lost 5 bases, the J end lost 5 bases, and 21 bases lay between the germline ends.

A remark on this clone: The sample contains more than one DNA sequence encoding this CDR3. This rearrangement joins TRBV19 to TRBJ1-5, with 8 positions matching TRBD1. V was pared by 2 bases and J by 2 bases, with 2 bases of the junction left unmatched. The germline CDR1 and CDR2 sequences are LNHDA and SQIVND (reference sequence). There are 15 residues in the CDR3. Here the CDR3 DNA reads TGTGCCAGTAGTATAACAGGGGGAGGCAATCAGCCCCAGCATTTT. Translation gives CASSITGGGNQPQHF.

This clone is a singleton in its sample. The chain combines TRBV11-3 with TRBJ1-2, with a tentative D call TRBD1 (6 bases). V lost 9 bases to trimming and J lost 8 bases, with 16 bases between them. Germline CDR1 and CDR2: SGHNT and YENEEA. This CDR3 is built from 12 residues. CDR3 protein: CASLGRGIGYTF. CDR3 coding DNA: TGTGCCAGTCTCGGCAGGGGTATAGGCTACACCTTC. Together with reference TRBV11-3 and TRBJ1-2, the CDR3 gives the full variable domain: EAGVVQSPRYKIIEKKQPVAFWCNPISGHNTLYWYLQNLGQGPELLIRYENEEAVDDSQLPKDRFSAERLKGVDSTLKIQPAELGDSAVYLCASLGRGIGYTFGSGTRLTVV.

The CDR3 bases are TGTGCCAGCAGCTTAGGGACGGTCCAAGAGACCCAGTACTTC. Its translation: CASSLGTVQETQYF. The J gene is TRBJ2-5, the V gene TRBV7-9, with D hard to call. Trimming pared 1 base from V and 1 base from J, leaving 7 bases between. Germline-derived CDR1 and CDR2 are SEHNR and FQNEAQ (reference sequence). This CDR3 is built from 14 residues. The variable domain in full, with the rest retrieved from reference TRBV7-9 and TRBJ2-5, is DTGVSQNPRHKITKRGQNVTFRCDPISEHNRLYWYRQTLGQGPEFLTYFQNEAQLEKSRLLSDRFSAERPKGSFSTLEIQRTEQGDSAMYLCASSLGTVQETQYFGPGTRLLVL.

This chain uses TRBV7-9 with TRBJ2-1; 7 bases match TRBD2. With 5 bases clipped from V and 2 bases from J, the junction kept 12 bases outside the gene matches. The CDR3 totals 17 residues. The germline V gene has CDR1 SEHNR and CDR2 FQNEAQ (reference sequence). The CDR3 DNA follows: TGTGCCAGCAGCCGAGATGGTGGCGGGAGACCCTACAATGAGCAGTTCTTC. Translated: CASSRDGGGRPYNEQFF.

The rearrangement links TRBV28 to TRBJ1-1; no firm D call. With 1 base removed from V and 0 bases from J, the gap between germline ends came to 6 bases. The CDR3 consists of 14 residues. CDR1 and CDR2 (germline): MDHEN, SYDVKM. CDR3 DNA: TGTGCCAGCAGTTTATCCAGGATGAACACTGAAGCTTTCTTT. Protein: CASSLSRMNTEAFF.

The CDR3 DNA reads TGTGCCAGCTCACCTTCTCCGGGACAGGGGAACCAAGAGACCCAGTACTTC. Protein sequence: CASSPSPGQGNQETQYF. The chain joins TRBV18 to TRBJ2-5; 10 bases align to TRBD1. The V gene's germline CDR1 is KGHSH and CDR2 LQKENI. The CDR3 totals 17 residues. J was trimmed by 0 bases and V by 3 bases; bases with no gene match: 7.

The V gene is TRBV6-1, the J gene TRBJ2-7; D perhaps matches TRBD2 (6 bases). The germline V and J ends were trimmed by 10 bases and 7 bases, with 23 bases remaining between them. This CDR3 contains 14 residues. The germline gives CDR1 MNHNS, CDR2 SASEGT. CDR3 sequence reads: CATQGGPDSGEQYF. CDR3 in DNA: TGTGCCACCCAAGGAGGGCCCGACAGCGGGGAGCAGTACTTC.

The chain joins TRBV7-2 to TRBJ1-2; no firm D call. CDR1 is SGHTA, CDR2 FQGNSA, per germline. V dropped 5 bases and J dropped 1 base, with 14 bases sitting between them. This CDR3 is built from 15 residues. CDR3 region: CASSVFNGVNYGYTF. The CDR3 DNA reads TGTGCCAGCAGCGTTTTTAATGGGGTTAACTATGGCTACACCTTC.

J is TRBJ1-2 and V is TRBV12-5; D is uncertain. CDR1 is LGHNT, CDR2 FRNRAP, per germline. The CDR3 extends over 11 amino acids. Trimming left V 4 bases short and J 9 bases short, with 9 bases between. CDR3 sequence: CASGSWLSYTF. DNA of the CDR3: TGTGCTAGTGGTTCCTGGTTGAGCTACACCTTC.

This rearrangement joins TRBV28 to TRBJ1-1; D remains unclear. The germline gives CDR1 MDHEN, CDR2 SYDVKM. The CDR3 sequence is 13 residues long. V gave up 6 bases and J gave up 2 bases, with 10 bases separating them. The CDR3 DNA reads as TGTGCCAGCAGCCCCGCCCATAACACTGAAGCTTTCTTT. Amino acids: CASSPAHNTEAFF.

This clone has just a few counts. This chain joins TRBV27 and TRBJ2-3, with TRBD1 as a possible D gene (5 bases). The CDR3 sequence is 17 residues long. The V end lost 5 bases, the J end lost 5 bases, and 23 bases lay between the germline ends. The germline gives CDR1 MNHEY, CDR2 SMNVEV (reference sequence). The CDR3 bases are TGTGCCAGCAGTCCACACCCGACAGTTAATCCCCGAGATACGCAGTATTTT. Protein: CASSPHPTVNPRDTQYF.

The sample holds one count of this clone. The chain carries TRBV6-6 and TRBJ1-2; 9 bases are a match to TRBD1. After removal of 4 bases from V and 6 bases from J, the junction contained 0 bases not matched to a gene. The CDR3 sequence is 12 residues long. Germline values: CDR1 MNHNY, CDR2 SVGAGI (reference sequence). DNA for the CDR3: TGTGCCAGCAGTTGGACAGGGGATGGCTACACCTTC. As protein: CASSWTGDGYTF.

This CDR3 is CSARGGTEAFF. The CDR3 bases are TGCAGTGCTAGGGGGGGCACTGAAGCTTTCTTT. The chain carries TRBV20-1 and TRBJ1-1, with D possibly TRBD1 on 5 matching bases. CDR3 length: 11 amino acids. Trimming left V 3 bases short and J 4 bases short, with 6 bases between. The germline CDR1 and CDR2 sequences are DFQATT and SNEGSKA (reference sequence).